One TCR beta chain is described in this entry. Its antigen is not identified. The authors made TCR beta cDNA libraries by 5'RACE template switching. This switching added a universal primer site and UMIs. TCRdb reprocessed the 5' RACE reads, keeping one entry per CDR3 protein, no DNA. Seen in this sample are approximately 550,000 distinct CDR3 sequences; the ten most common clones hold 3.5% to 4.5%. This sample stems from a study of T cells expressing NK-cell markers. Overall study context: It was sorted CD3+CD56-NKG2C+, CD3+CD56+NKG2C- and CD3+CD56+NKG2C+ T cells that provided the TCR beta repertoires. Overall study results and limits: In five or six donors, dominant NKG2C+ clonotypes were roughly 1.0-8% of CD8+ T cells.

The sample comprised blood T cells: a sorted CD56 or NKG2C T cell subset, CD4+ or CD8+ T cells, or bulk PBMC T cells (not recorded which). The sequence was collected from a man aged 18 to 30 in good health.

CDR3 region: CASSSTGSEAFF. The chain employs TRBV12-3 or TRBV12-4 and TRBJ1-1; checking the TCRdb D call of TRBD1 is not possible without DNA. The CDR3 totals 12 residues.